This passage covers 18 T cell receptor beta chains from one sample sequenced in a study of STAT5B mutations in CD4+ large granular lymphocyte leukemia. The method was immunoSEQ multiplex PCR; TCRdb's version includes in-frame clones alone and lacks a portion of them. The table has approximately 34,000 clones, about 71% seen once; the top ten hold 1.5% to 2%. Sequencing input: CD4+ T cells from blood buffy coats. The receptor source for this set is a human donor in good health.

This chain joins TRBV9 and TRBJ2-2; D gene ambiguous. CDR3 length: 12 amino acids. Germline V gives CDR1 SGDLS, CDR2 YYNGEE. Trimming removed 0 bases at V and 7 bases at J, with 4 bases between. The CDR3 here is CASSVDFGELFF. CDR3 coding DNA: TGTGCCAGCAGCGTAGACTTCGGGGAGCTGTTTTTT.

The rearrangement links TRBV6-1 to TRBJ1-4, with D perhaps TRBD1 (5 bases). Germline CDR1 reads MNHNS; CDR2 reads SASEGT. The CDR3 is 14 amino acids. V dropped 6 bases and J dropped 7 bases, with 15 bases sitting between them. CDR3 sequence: CASRAVRGVEKLFF. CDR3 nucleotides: TGTGCCAGCAGGGCAGTCCGGGGGGTTGAAAAACTGTTTTTT.

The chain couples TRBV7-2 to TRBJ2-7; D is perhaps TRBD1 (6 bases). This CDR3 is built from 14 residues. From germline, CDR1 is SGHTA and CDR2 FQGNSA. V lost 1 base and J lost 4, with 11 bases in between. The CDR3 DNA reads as TGTGCCAGCAGCTTAGTGGGGGCTCAATACGAGCAGTACTTC. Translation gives CASSLVGAQYEQYF.

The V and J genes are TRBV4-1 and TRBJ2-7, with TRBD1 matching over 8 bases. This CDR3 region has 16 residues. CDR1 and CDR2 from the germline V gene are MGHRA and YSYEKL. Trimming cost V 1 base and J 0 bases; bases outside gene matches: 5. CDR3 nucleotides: TGCGCCAGCAGCCAAGCCAGGGGGCAAATCTCCTACGAGCAGTACTTC. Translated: CASSQARGQISYEQYF.

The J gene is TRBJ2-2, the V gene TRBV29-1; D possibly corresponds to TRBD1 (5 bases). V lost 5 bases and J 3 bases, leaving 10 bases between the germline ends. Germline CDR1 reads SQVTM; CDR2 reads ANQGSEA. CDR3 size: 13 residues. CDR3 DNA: TGCAGCGTTAGCCAGGGTGACACCGGGGAGCTGTTTTTT. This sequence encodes CSVSQGDTGELFF.

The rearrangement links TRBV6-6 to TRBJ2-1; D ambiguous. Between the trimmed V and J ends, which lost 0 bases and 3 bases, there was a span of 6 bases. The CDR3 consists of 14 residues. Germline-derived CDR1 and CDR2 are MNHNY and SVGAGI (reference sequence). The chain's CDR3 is CASSYSSDYNEQFF. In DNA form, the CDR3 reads TGTGCCAGCAGTTACTCGTCCGACTACAATGAGCAGTTCTTC.

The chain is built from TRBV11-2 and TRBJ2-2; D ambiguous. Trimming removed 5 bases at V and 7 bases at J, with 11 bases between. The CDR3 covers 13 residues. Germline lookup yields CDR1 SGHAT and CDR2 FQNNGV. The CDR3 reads CASSPRTNGELFF. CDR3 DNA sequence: TGTGCCAGCAGCCCCCGGACGAACGGGGAGCTGTTTTTT.

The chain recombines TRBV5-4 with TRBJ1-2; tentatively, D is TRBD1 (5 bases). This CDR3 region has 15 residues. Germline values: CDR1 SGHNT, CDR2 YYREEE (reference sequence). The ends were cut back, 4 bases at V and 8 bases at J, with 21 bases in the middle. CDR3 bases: TGTGCCAGCAGCATGGGACCGCTTTTTACCGGGGGCTACACCTTC. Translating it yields CASSMGPLFTGGYTF.

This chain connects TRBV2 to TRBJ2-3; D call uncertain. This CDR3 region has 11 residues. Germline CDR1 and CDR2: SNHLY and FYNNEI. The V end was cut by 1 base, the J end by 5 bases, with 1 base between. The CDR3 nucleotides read TGTGCCAGCAGTGAAGTAGATACGCAGTATTTT. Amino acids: CASSEVDTQYF.

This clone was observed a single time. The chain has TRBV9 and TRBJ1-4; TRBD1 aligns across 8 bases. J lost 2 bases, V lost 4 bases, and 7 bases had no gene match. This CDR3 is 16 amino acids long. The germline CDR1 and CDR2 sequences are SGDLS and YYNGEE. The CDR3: CASSIRGRNTNEKLFF. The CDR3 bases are TGTGCCAGCAGCATCAGGGGGCGCAACACTAATGAAAAACTGTTTTTT.

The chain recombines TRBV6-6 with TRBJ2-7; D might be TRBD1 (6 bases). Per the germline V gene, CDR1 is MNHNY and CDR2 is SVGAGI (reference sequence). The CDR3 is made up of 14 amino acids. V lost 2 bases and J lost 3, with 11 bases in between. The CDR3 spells CASSYDGRGYEQYF. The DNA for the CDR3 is TGTGCCAGCAGTTACGATGGCAGGGGCTACGAGCAGTACTTC.

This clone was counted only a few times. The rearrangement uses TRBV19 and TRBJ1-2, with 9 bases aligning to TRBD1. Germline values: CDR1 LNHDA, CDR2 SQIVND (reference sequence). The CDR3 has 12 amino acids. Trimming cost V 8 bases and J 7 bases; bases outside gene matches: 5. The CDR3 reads CASEAGQGGYTF. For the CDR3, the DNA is TGTGCCAGTGAGGCGGGACAGGGTGGCTACACCTTC.

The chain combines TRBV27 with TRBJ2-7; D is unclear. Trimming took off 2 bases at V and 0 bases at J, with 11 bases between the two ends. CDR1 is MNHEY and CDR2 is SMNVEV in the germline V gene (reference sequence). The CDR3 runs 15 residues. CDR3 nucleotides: TGTGCCAGCAGTTTAACACAGCATAGCTCCTACGAGCAGTACTTC. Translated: CASSLTQHSSYEQYF.

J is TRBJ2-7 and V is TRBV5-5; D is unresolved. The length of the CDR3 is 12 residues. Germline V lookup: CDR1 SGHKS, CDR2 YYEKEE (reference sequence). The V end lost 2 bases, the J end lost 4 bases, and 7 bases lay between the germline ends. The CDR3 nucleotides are TGTGCCAGCAGCTTATCCGGATACGAGCAGTACTTC. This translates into CASSLSGYEQYF. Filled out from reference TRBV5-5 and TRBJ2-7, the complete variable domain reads DAGVTQSPTHLIKTRGQQVTLRCSPISGHKSVSWYQQVLGQGPQFIFQYYEKEERGRGNFPDRFSARQFPNYSSELNVNALLLGDSALYLCASSLSGYEQYFGPGTRLTVT.

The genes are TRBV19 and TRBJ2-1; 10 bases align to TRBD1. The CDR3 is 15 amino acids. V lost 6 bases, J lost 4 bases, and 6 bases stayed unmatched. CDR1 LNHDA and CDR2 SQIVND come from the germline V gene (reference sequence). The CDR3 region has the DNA TGTGCCAGTAGCCCCGGACAGGGGGGTTACAATGAGCAGTTCTTC. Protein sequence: CASSPGQGGYNEQFF.

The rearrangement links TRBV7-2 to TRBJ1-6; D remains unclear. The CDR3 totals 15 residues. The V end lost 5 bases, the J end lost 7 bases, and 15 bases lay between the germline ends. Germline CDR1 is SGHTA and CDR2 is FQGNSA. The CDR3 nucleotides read TGTGCCAGCAGCGAGCGGACGGTCCGGAATTCACCCCTCCACTTT. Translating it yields CASSERTVRNSPLHF.

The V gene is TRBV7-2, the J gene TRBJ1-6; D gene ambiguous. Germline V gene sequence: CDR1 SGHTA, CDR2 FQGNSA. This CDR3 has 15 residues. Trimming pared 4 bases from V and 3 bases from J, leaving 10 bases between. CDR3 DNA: TGTGCCAGCAGCTCCTCGGGGAGCTATAATTCACCCCTCCACTTT. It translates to CASSSSGSYNSPLHF.

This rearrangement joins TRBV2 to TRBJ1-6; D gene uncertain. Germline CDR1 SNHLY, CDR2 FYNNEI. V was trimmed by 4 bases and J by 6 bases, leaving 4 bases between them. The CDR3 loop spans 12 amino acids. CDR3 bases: TGTGCCAGCAGTGCGAGTAATTCACCCCTCCACTTT. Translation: CASSASNSPLHF.